These 12 T cell receptor beta chains originate from one sample sequenced in a study of CD8+ T cells in alopecia areata. The authors extracted RNA and reverse transcribed it into cDNA as the sequencing template. The data were produced by immunoSEQ multiplex PCR, yet TCRdb's version contains in-frame clones alone and is incomplete. This sample carries approximately 180,000 clones, 65% to 75% of them seen once, and the ten largest clones take about an eighth. Sequencing used CD8+ T cells sorted from blood, obtained at week 0. Receptors originate from a human donor with alopecia areata.

The rearrangement links TRBV29-1 to TRBJ1-5; 9 bases line up with TRBD1. CDR1 is SQVTM and CDR2 is ANQGSEA in the germline V gene. V was clipped by 0 bases and J by 6 bases; unmatched bases: 6. The CDR3 is made up of 15 amino acids. The CDR3 spells CSVEEGDREGQPQHF. CDR3 bases: TGCAGCGTTGAAGAAGGGGACAGGGAAGGTCAGCCCCAGCATTTT.

The V and J genes are TRBV19 and TRBJ1-1; D gene unclear. Germline V gene sequence: CDR1 LNHDA, CDR2 SQIVND (reference sequence). Trimming took off 8 bases at V and 6 bases at J, with 7 bases between the two ends. This CDR3 has 10 amino acids. Here the CDR3 DNA reads TGTGCCAGTCGGGAGGCTGAAGCTTTCTTT. Translation: CASREAEAFF.

This chain links TRBV19 with TRBJ2-7; no reliable D call. The CDR3 has 15 residues. V was trimmed by 1 base and J by 0 bases, leaving 10 bases between them. Germline V gene sequence: CDR1 LNHDA, CDR2 SQIVND (reference sequence). The CDR3 sequence is CASSIAARTSYEQYF. In DNA form, the CDR3 reads TGTGCCAGTAGTATAGCCGCGCGGACCTCCTACGAGCAGTACTTC.

This rearrangement joins TRBV7-9 to TRBJ2-3; no definite D call. Looked up from germline, CDR1 is SEHNR and CDR2 is FQNEAQ (reference sequence). V lost 1 base and J 2 bases, leaving 7 bases between the germline ends. The CDR3 loop spans 14 amino acids. The CDR3 region has the DNA TGTGCCAGCAGCTTAGTTGGGCCCACAGATACGCAGTATTTT. As protein: CASSLVGPTDTQYF.

This clone was observed a handful of times. J is TRBJ2-7 and V is TRBV7-8; TRBD1 is a possible D gene (5 bases). V was trimmed by 5 bases and J by 5 bases, leaving 13 bases between them. The CDR3 length is 13 residues. The germline gives CDR1 SGHVS, CDR2 FQNEAQ. This chain's CDR3 is CASSPSPTDEQYF. The CDR3 region has the DNA TGTGCCAGCAGCCCCTCACCGACAGACGAGCAGTACTTC. Full variable domain (remainder filled in from reference TRBV7-8 and TRBJ2-7): GAGVSQSPRYKVAKRGQDVALRCDPISGHVSLFWYQQALGQGPEFLTYFQNEAQLDKSGLPSDRFFAERPEGSVSTLKIQRTQQEDSAVYLCASSPSPTDEQYFGPGTRLTVT.

The CDR3 spells CASSQVSKAEAFF. CDR3 DNA sequence: TGCGCCAGCAGCCAAGTTAGTAAGGCTGAAGCTTTCTTT. This rearrangement joins TRBV4-1 to TRBJ1-1; D is undetermined. The CDR3 spans 13 residues. CDR1 and CDR2 (germline): MGHRA, YSYEKL. V shed 1 base and J shed 6 bases, with 9 bases lying between them.

The chain links TRBV7-9 to TRBJ1-1, with D unclear. Germline V gives CDR1 SEHNR, CDR2 FQNEAQ (reference sequence). Trimming took 1 base from V and 0 from J, leaving 9 bases between them. This CDR3 has 15 residues. The CDR3 DNA reads TGTGCCAGCAGCTTAGTATCGTACATGAACACTGAAGCTTTCTTT. This encodes CASSLVSYMNTEAFF.

The V and J genes are TRBV27 and TRBJ2-5, with D perhaps TRBD1 (5 bases). Judging by the DNA end, TRBJ2-7 fits better; the J call may be wrong. The CDR3 has 17 amino acids. Germline CDR1 is MNHEY and CDR2 is SMNVEV (reference sequence). CDR3 in amino acids: CASSLGLGPPASYEQYF. The DNA for the CDR3 is TGTGCCAGCAGTTTAGGTTTGGGGCCGCCTGCCTCCTACGAGCAGTACTTC.

V gene TRBV11-3 combines with J gene TRBJ2-2; no definite D call. Trimming took off 1 base at V and 4 bases at J, with 10 bases between the two ends. Germline V lookup: CDR1 SGHNT, CDR2 YENEEA. The CDR3 contains 15 residues. This CDR3 reads CASSLGRAATGELFF. The CDR3 DNA follows: TGTGCCAGCAGCTTAGGAAGGGCGGCCACCGGGGAGCTGTTTTTT.

This clone was seen a few times. This chain links TRBV27 with TRBJ2-7; D may correspond to TRBD1 or TRBD2 (5 bases each). The germline V and J ends were trimmed by 0 bases and 0 bases, with 12 bases remaining between them. This CDR3 has 16 amino acids. The germline V gene encodes CDR1 MNHEY and CDR2 SMNVEV (reference sequence). This CDR3 reads CASSLSRGDVSYEQYF. CDR3 DNA: TGTGCCAGCAGTTTATCGAGAGGGGACGTCTCCTACGAGCAGTACTTC.

This clone was seen many times. This rearrangement joins TRBV6-5 to TRBJ1-6, with a weak D call TRBD1 (6 bases). The ends were cut back, 2 bases at V and 8 bases at J, with 16 bases in the middle. Germline assignment: CDR1 MNHEY and CDR2 SVGAGI. This CDR3 contains 16 residues. CDR3 coding DNA: TGTGCCAGCAGTTACGGTGTGGGGGCTATACATTCACCCCTCCACTTT. It yields the protein CASSYGVGAIHSPLHF.

The V call is TRBV5-1, the J call TRBJ2-3; 8 bases are a match to TRBD2. Germline values: CDR1 SGHRS, CDR2 YFSETQ. The CDR3 has 15 residues. The trim removed 4 bases at V and 3 bases at J, leaving 7 bases unmatched. This CDR3 is CASSVSGGETDTQYF. CDR3 in DNA: TGCGCCAGCAGCGTGAGCGGGGGAGAAACAGATACGCAGTATTTT.